The source of this T cell receptor beta chain is a study of OX40 agonist ivuxolimab in advanced cancers. On the study more broadly: Partial response was recorded in three patients: one hepatocellular carcinoma and two cutaneous melanoma cases.

Libraries were prepared by immunoSEQ multiplex PCR; TCRdb keeps only in-frame clonotypes and omits some of them. The data hold about 79,000 clones, with roughly 91% observed a single time. CDR3 size: 13 residues. The V and J ends lost 4 bases and 7 bases respectively, with 11 bases between them. Looked up from germline, CDR1 is MRHNA and CDR2 is SNTAGT. The chain recombines TRBV6-4 with TRBJ1-5; D gene uncertain. This clonotype was sampled from an adult with an advanced solid tumor such as melanoma, head and neck, liver or kidney cancer. Sequencing was performed on CD4+ or CD8+ T cells sorted from blood, taken in a trial of the OX40 agonist ivuxolimab. This CDR3 reads CASSAEGTQPQHF. The CDR3 DNA follows: TGTGCCAGCAGTGCCGAGGGAACCCAGCCCCAGCATTTT.